Sequencing of this T cell receptor beta chain was carried out in a study of shared clonotypes between healthy human individuals. Germline V CDR1 and CDR2: SGHNT, YYREEE (reference sequence). This CDR3 comprises 16 residues. Trimming removed 3 bases from V and 4 bases from J; junction bases left unmatched: 11. Libraries were prepared by immunoSEQ multiplex PCR; TCRdb keeps only in-frame clonotypes and omits some of them. The sample yields 2 million to 2.5 million clones, more than 90% seen once. V usage is TRBV5-4 and J usage is TRBJ1-1; TRBD1 aligns across 8 bases. This TCR came from a man aged 18 to 30 in good health. The source material was naive CD4+ T cells sorted from blood. The subset was: CD45RA+ positively selected. CDR3 nucleotides: TGTGCCAGCAGCTCGCCCGGACAGGGCAGTCGCACTGAAGCTTTCTTT. Protein product: CASSSPGQGSRTEAFF. Using reference TRBV5-4 and TRBJ1-1 for the parts outside the CDR3, the full variable domain is ETGVTQSPTHLIKTRGQQVTLRCSSQSGHNTVSWYQQALGQGPQFIFQYYREEENGRGNFPPRFSGLQFPNYSSELNVNALELDDSALYLCASSSPGQGSRTEAFFGQGTRLTVV.